This T cell receptor beta chain was sequenced in a study of cytomegalovirus exposure and HLA in healthy donors (dated by TCRdb to 2016 to 2017). With regard to the full study: An earlier analysis of about 530 of the donors reported 276 Gb of sequence data and 117 million unique TCR beta sequences obtained from about 179 million T cells. An early release that covered some 640 HLA-typed donors contained approximately 300 gigabases of sequencing data and approximately 85 million unique TCR sequences. Of the roughly 420 genotyped donors, 75% to 85% were placed in the genetic ancestry cluster associated with self-reported Caucasian donors. The study was designed to test whether signatures of past pathogen exposure could be identified by cataloging public T cell receptors. The T cell repertoires of several hundred subjects were profiled by immunosequencing and related to cytomegalovirus serostatus. Along with the roughly 670-subject first cohort, a separate validation cohort of 120 different subjects was used. To predict cytomegalovirus infection status, the study brought together high-throughput TCR immunosequencing, statistical association of individual TCRs with disease status, and machine learning. A later analysis re-analyzed previously published TCR beta repertoires from approximately 700 donors and added high-resolution HLA genotyping to study TCR occurrence patterns. The later analysis used no new phenotypic data to find candidate immune exposures, relying instead on TCR beta sequences and their occurrence across donors. To decide whether each TCR beta V gene segment behaved as functional or pseudogenic, an earlier analysis of 587 of the donors relied on high-throughput TCR beta sequencing. Alongside the repertoire data, information on donor age, sex, ethnicity and CMV serostatus was compiled. In a later genetic analysis, genome-wide SNP genotypes for about 55% of the 666 donors were used, and that subset was treated as a discovery cohort. All discovery cohort repertoires had been generated on a single sequencing platform. Both class I and class II loci were covered by HLA typing, at four-digit resolution. The number of donors typed differed by locus, with 629-630 for A, B, C, DRB1 and DQB1, over 500 for DQA1, over 600 for DPA1, and 472 for DPB1. Several DR-DQ haplotypes were treated as single units for association and clustering because of strong linkage in the cohort. Among around 400 genotyped donors of the cohort, an average of about 240,000 unique TCR beta nucleotide sequences were sequenced per donor, around 20% of them non-productive. What the research found in general, with its limitations: According to a later analysis, TCR association rates differed among HLA loci, with DRB1 alleles showing the most associated TCRs and HLA-C alleles showing the fewest. According to the authors, the approach could potentially be generalized to other disease states and immunological phenotypes. According to a later analysis, parvovirus B19, influenza, CMV and Epstein-Barr virus appeared linked to several top co-occurrence clusters. In both the original and validation cohorts, the classifier was reported to diagnose cytomegalovirus status with high specificity and sensitivity. Compared with the approximately 720-donor mean, donors in an Asian-associated ancestry cluster had fewer N-insertions in productive TCRs, according to a later genetic analysis. In vitro tests confirmed that a few of the cytomegalovirus-associated TCR beta chains recognize cytomegalovirus antigens. CMV serostatus was the only immune exposure information available for the cohort. Because counts were too low, under 20 rarely observed V segments, including chromosome 9 orphons, were left out of the earlier analysis of about 500 of the donors. The 87-base-pair reads could not distinguish some IMGT-functional V segments, including TRBV6-2 and TRBV6-3, so those segments were excluded. At a false discovery rate of 0.05, a later analysis linked 16,000 or so TCR beta sequences to specific HLA alleles. The presence/absence analyses assumed that sequencing depth was roughly uniform across donors, and that assumption may not be true. In a later analysis, HLA-associated TCR beta chains were found to be more clonally expanded and to have lower generation probabilities than equally common non-associated chains. Because HLA typing was missing for some donors at each locus, association tests included only the typed subset. Strong co-occurrence of HLA alleles, especially DR and DQ, made assigning TCR associations to individual alleles difficult. In a later analysis, most CMV-associated TCR beta chains were found to appear HLA-restricted, with HLA associations seemingly driven largely by CMV exposure. In an earlier analysis of 587 of the donors, most TCR beta V segments appeared in productive rearrangements about 87% or about 30% of the time, broadly matching IMGT annotations. A cluster of highly shared sequence variants was judged likely to be a technical artifact of the sequencing pipeline. Linkage disequilibrium might explain the correlated functional status among segregating V segments, but an unknown experimental factor could not be excluded. Only TCR beta chains were sequenced in this cohort, and the absence of alpha or paired-chain data limited detectable features. An association between a missense DCLRE1C variant and V-gene and J-gene trimming of TCR beta chains was found in a later genetic analysis and replicated in an independent cohort. Most TCR sequences were observed very rarely across donors, whereas some public TCRs were present in many individuals. The study listed 150 to 200 TCR beta chains as associated with cytomegalovirus. A further reported finding was that TCR beta sequences accurately predicted the HLA-A and HLA-B alleles for most subjects in the first cohort.

A word on this clone: Its antigen is still unknown. Nothing much larger sits one base from this clone, and base qualities are not available.

The cohort comprised hundreds of healthy bone marrow donors. Cohort members were all nominally healthy when sampled, although unrecorded immune exposures were likely present. The donor tested CMV seronegative, placing the donor among the 352 seronegative members of the cohort. A peripheral blood sample was collected from each donor, and TCR beta sequencing was performed on peripheral blood mononuclear cells. Genomic DNA extraction from the blood cell samples was performed with the Qiagen DNeasy Blood Extraction Kit. At the junction V is shortened by 1 base and J by 3 bases, with 7 bases in between. The germline V gene yields KGHSH for CDR1 and LQKENI for CDR2. From the cysteine through the phenylalanine, the CDR3 covers 13 amino acids. Solely the CDR3 DNA is kept, with 39 bases framed from the first base. The library was prepared using the immunoSEQ multiplex PCR assay. A mixture of 60 forward primers for TCR Vbeta segments and 13 reverse primers for TCR Jbeta segments was used in the multiplex PCR. A multiplex PCR assay on genomic DNA amplified the CDR3 region of rearranged TCR beta genes. On the Illumina HiSeq System, the amplified TCR beta libraries were sequenced as 87-base-pair reads. Processing in the source paper ran as follows. A later analysis tallied about 77 million unique TCR beta chains across the roughly 610 repertoires, and approximately 12 million of those chains were shared by two or more donors. Raw reads were error-corrected and collapsed into unique sequences by a nearest-neighbor algorithm in which closely related sequences were merged to remove PCR and sequencing errors. Alignment of CDR3 sequences to IMGT reference sequences was used to assign V, D and J gene segments. Each retained sequence needed at least a six-nucleotide match to both a V gene segment and a J gene segment. Rearrangements were called productive when the CDR3 lacked stop codons and stayed in frame with V and J; all others were non-productive. CDR3 was defined by IMGT convention, running from the second conserved V-encoded cysteine to the conserved J-encoded phenylalanine. Sequences without an unambiguous match to a single V gene segment were excluded from the earlier analysis of about 600 of the donors. In an earlier analysis of 587 of the donors, a V segment was called functional when productive rearrangements were above 56.7%, and segregating when the standard deviation between donors exceeded 5%. A statistical classification framework was developed to diagnose cytomegalovirus status using the catalog of TCR beta chain sequences. V and J gene assignment, in a later analysis, came from comparing TCR nucleotide sequences with IMGT/GENE-DB human TR gene sequences. A later analysis assigned CDR3 sequences and most-parsimonious VDJ recombination scenarios with the TCRdist pipeline. A later analysis defined each TCR beta chain by its CDR3 amino acid sequence plus V-gene family, and excluded reads lacking a unique V-gene family. In a later analysis, 450 to 600 highly shared, low-generation-probability nucleotide sequences were removed to address suspected cross-contamination and a sequencing artifact. In a later analysis, a clonal expansion index for each public chain was calculated from normalized within-repertoire ranks of inferred template counts. Generation probabilities in a later analysis came from a VDJ recombination model fitted to out-of-frame rearrangements, and those results were checked against IGoR. In a later analysis, TCR-TCR, TCR-HLA and TCR-CMV co-occurrence was scored with hypergeometric tests, and a repertoire-size bias correction was applied to TCR pairs. False discovery rates were estimated in a later analysis by permuting HLA or CMV assignments 20 times. In a later analysis, co-occurring TCRs were grouped using DBSCAN, and TCRdist sequence similarity was added for clustering within HLA-allele-positive subsets. Repertoires with fewer than 30,000 or more than 120,000 public chains, plus five repertoires with anomalous nucleotide sharing, were excluded from co-occurrence clustering. TCRdb holds this immuneACCESS table with in-frame rearrangements only. Some clones are missing; in checked studies, unresolved V genes explain under half, and the rest has no known cause. Clone size and the V and J calls come from that table; the DNA yielded D and trimming. This sample is represented by 250,000 or so clones; 85% to 95% of them were singletons. The ten most abundant clones make up 1.5% to 2% of the sample.

The clonotype was recovered from a girl under 10 years old in good health and CMV-seronegative. In this chain, TRBV18 is recombined with TRBJ2-7; the D region possibly corresponds to TRBD2 (5 bases align). The sequenced material came from PBMCs. The nucleotide sequence is TGTGCCAGCTCACCACTGGGGAGCTACGAGCAGTACTTC. This encodes CASSPLGSYEQYF.